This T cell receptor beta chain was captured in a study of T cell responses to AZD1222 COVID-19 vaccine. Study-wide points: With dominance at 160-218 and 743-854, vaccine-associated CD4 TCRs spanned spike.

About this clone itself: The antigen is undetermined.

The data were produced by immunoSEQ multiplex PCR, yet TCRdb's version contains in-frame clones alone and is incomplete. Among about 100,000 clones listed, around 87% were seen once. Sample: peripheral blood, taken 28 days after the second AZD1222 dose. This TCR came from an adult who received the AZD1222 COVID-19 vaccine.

The CDR3 DNA sequence: TGTGCCAGCAGTTTTGGGGGACTAGCGGGAGAAGTGGGCTACAATGAGCAGTTCTTC. Amino acids: CASSFGGLAGEVGYNEQFF. V gene TRBV27 combines with J gene TRBJ2-1, with TRBD2 identical over 14 bases. The CDR3 length is 19 residues. J gave up 3 bases and V 3 bases, and 10 bases lay outside the gene matches. The germline V gene encodes CDR1 MNHEY and CDR2 SMNVEV (reference sequence).